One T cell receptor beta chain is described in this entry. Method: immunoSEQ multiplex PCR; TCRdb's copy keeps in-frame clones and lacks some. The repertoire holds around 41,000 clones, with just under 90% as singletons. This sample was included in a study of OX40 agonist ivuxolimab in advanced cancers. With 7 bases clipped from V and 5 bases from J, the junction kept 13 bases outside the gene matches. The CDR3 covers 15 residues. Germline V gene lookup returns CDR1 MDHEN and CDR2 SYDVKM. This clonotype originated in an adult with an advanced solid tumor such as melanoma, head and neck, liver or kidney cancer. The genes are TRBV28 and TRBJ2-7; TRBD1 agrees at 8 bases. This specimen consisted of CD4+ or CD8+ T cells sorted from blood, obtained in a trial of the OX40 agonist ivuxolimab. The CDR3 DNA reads TGTGCCAGCACCTCGTTTAGGACAGGGAAAAACGAGCAGTACTTC. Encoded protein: CASTSFRTGKNEQYF.